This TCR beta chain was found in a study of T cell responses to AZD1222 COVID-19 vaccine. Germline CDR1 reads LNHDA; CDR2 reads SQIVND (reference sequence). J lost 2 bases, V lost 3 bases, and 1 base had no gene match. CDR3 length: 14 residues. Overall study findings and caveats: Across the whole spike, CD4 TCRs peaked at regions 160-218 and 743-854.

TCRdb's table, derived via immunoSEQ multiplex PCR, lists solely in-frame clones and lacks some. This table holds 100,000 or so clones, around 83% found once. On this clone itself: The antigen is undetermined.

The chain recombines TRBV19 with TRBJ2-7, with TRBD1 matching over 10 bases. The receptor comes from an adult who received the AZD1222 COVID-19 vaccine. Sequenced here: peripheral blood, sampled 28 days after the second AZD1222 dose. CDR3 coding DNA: TGTGCCAGTAGTATGACAGGGGGCACCTACGAGCAGTACTTC. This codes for CASSMTGGTYEQYF.